Given below is one TCR beta chain in context. The sample originates from a study of T cell responses to AZD1222 COVID-19 vaccine. The CDR3 sequence is 16 residues long. Looked up from germline, CDR1 is KGHSH and CDR2 is LQKENI. J gave up 3 bases and V 0 bases, and 4 bases lay outside the gene matches. Repertoires were generated with immunoSEQ multiplex PCR, while TCRdb's copy carries only in-frame clones and drops some. The sample yields more than 110,000 clones, roughly 92% seen once. This chain connects TRBV18 to TRBJ2-5; 10 nucleotides agree with TRBD1. Sequenced material: peripheral blood, taken on day 0 of AZD1222 vaccination. The TCR originated in an adult in good health. CDR3 protein: CASSPPLGQGKETQYF. The DNA of the CDR3 is TGTGCCAGCTCACCACCGTTGGGACAGGGGAAAGAGACCCAGTACTTC.